This T cell receptor beta chain was recovered during a study of OX40 agonist ivuxolimab in advanced cancers. Study-level results: Those patients achieving a partial response at 0.1-3.0 mg/kg showed among the lowest clonal expansion. The expanded peripheral T cells' antigen specificity was not determined.

Produced via immunoSEQ multiplex PCR; TCRdb's table is partial and in-frame only. The sample lists tens of thousands of clones; about 89% were seen once. Notes on this clone: Its antigen is still unknown. A junction boundary mismatches the germline segment, possibly from a read error.

Germline V CDR1 and CDR2: MNHEY, SMNVEV (reference sequence). This CDR3 comprises 16 residues. The TCR comes from an adult with an advanced solid tumor such as melanoma, head and neck, liver or kidney cancer. The sequences come from CD4+ or CD8+ T cells sorted from blood, collected in a trial of the OX40 agonist ivuxolimab. The chain carries TRBV27 and TRBJ2-3; possibly TRBD2 for D (5 bases). CDR3 protein: CASSLSIGVATDAQYF. In DNA, the CDR3 is TGTGCCAGCAGTTTAAGTATCGGGGTAGCCACAGATGCGCAGTATTTT.